This record covers a single TCR beta chain. A much larger clone differs by one base, so this may be a read error. This record comes from a study of CD8+ T cells in alopecia areata. Following extraction, RNA underwent reverse transcription to cDNA, which served as the sequencing template. The table came from immunoSEQ multiplex PCR; TCRdb's copy has only in-frame clones and leaves some out. This sample has under 250,000 clones, with roughly 57% found just once. The CDR3 runs 16 residues. Germline lookup yields CDR1 SGHTA and CDR2 FQGNSA. V lost 4 bases and J lost 3, with 16 bases in between. This specimen was CD4+ T cells sorted from blood, taken at week 0. The rearrangement links TRBV7-2 to TRBJ2-1; D is perhaps TRBD2 (5 bases). The sequence came from a human donor with alopecia areata. For the CDR3, the DNA is TGTGCCAGCAGCTCCTCGGGGTGGCGACTCTACAATGAGCAGTTCTTC. Protein product: CASSSSGWRLYNEQFF.